What follows describes a single T cell receptor beta chain. Antigen specificity is unknown. This entry is derived from a study of shared clonotypes between healthy human individuals. Using immunoSEQ multiplex PCR, the repertoire was profiled, and TCRdb retains in-frame clones only, with some absent. The table records approximately 980,000 clones, 76% of them present only once. Everyone who donated was a Caucasian adult who lived in Nashville, Tennessee. The study, taken as a whole, reports: Clonotypes shared by all four donors outscored non-shared clonotypes in generation probability.

The CDR3 is 15 residues long. The germline V gene encodes CDR1 MNHEY and CDR2 SVGAGI. The J segment lost 8 bases and the V segment lost 6 bases, leaving 11 bases of the junction unmatched. The V gene is TRBV6-5, the J gene TRBJ1-4, with 8 bases that match TRBD1. The sequence was collected from a man in his late teens or twenties in good health. Sequenced: memory CD4+ T cells sorted from blood. Subset indicated: CD45RA-negative fraction. Here the CDR3 DNA reads TGTGCCAGCAGGAGCGATCAGGGGGCTCGGGAAAAACTGTTTTTT. This gives the protein CASRSDQGAREKLFF.